This T cell receptor (beta chain) was identified during a study of T cell repertoires in aging, cancer and after chemotherapy (dated by TCRdb to about 2019). For the study in its entirety: Donors spanned six age groups from 30 or younger to 70 or older, with at least three individuals per group. Peripheral blood TCR beta repertoires from healthy donors and cancer patients were profiled to examine immunoaging and T cell reconstitution after chemotherapy. The full dataset contained several million TCR reads. Control TCR repertoires from healthy donors were recorded across several months to years, and re-sampling revealed clear clonal overlap. Alongside 95 to 100 healthy donors serving as a reference group, the cohort included some 220 cancer patients, of whom more than 85 had hematological cancers and 120 to 130 had solid cancers. The paper as a whole reports these results and caveats: An increase in median generation probability over the chemotherapy interval was observed in both cancer cohorts, suggesting that the repertoire was reconstituted through rebound thymic output. In healthy donors, the decline in TCR diversity with age was mainly due to loss of richness, whereas in cancer patients loss of evenness also played a role. According to the authors, the repertoire data do not allow conclusions to be drawn about immunological memory after chemotherapy. Compared with age-matched healthy donors, untreated patients with either hematological or solid cancers had significantly lower TCR diversity in the blood along with higher clonality.

About this clonotype itself: Its cognate antigen has yet to be identified. The sample holds no much larger clone one base away, and base qualities are not on file.

TCR beta rearrangements were amplified from genomic DNA isolated from peripheral blood, not from sorted cells or RNA. Multiplex touch-down PCR with a mixed TRB-A/B primer pool was used to amplify rearranged TRB sequences covering the V, D and J segments. Two consecutive PCR reactions with Phusion HS II polymerase added Illumina adapters and sample indices to the amplicons. The amplicons were purified from gel with the NucleoSpin Gel and PCR Clean-up kit and then assessed with Qubit and an Agilent 2100 Bioanalyzer. The libraries were sequenced on an Illumina MiSeq with 600-cycle, single-indexed, paired-end runs. In the original analysis: MiXCR versions 2.12 and 3.0.5 were used to process the TRB sequences. Each unique CDR3 nucleotide sequence was treated as one clone, and only productive sequences with two or more reads were kept. Repertoire metrics included Shannon diversity, evenness, clonality (one minus evenness), and alpha-parameterized diversity profiles from alpha 0 to 5. The IGoR algorithm was used to compute generation probabilities of clones in paired pre- and post-chemotherapy samples. The public reads were reprocessed in TCRdb via fastp at Q25 and MiXCR, keeping in-frame beta chains. Duplicate CDR3 protein sequences are folded into a single record with the most common DNA and genes. V and J calls and clone size were set by TCRdb, not the authors. This sample comprises some 10,000 distinct CDR3 sequences, 25% to 30% of them detected only once. The ten top clones hold around 1.8% of the sample.

V loses 4 bases at its end and J loses 2 bases; junction bases beyond the gene matches: 12. The CDR3 runs 17 residues from the cysteine to the phenylalanine. Just CDR3 DNA is preserved here, 51 bases in frame from base 1. The germline V gene provides CDR1 SGHRS and CDR2 YFSETQ. Source material: blood. The sequence joins TRBV5-1 to TRBJ2-3; 8 nucleotides in the junction match TRBD1. The receptor was isolated from a human donor in good health. For the CDR3, the sequence is CASSLGQGRPSTDTQYF. The DNA sequence is as follows: TGCGCCAGCAGCCTAGGACAGGGCCGGCCCTCCACAGATACGCAGTATTTT.